Below are 21 T cell receptor beta chains sequenced from a single sample in a study of blood T cells in healthy people across ages. For the second PCR, which ran for about 7 to 11 cycles, a sample-barcoded 5' primer and a J-beta primer mix were used. TCRdb re-analysed the 5' RACE reads in MiXCR, keeping a single row per CDR3 protein. The sample comprises approximately 800,000 distinct CDR3 sequences, roughly 46% of which are singletons, and 15% to 20% rests with the top ten. Input material: blood. The receptors come from an elderly man in good health.

The chain couples TRBV12-3 or TRBV12-4 to TRBJ2-1, with a weak D call TRBD1 (6 bases). The V gene lost 1 base and the J gene lost 12 bases, with 25 bases spanning the gap. The CDR3 runs to 17 residues. The CDR3 here is CASSLVQGTGRYDGQFF. The DNA of the CDR3 is TGTGCCAGCAGTTTAGTACAGGGAACGGGCCGTTACGATGGGCAGTTCTTC.

The chain couples TRBV2 to TRBJ2-7; D unresolved. V lost 5 bases to trimming and J lost 9 bases, with 17 bases between them. The germline V gene has CDR1 SNHLY and CDR2 FYNNEI. The CDR3 is 13 amino acids. The CDR3 DNA reads TGTGCCAGCAGTTCCACTTACCAGTTTCGGCAGTACTTC. Encoded protein: CASSSTYQFRQYF.

This clonotype was observed a handful of times. The chain has TRBV29-1 and TRBJ2-1; maybe TRBD2 (5 bases). The DNA end favors TRBJ2-7, so the J call may be wrong. The germline V gene encodes CDR1 SQVTM and CDR2 ANQGSEA. This CDR3 has 14 residues. The CDR3 sequence: CSVEASGSYNEQYF. The CDR3 DNA sequence: TGCAGCGTTGAAGCAAGCGGCTCCTACAATGAGCAGTACTTC.

This chain connects TRBV4-1 to TRBJ2-1; TRBD1 might be the D (7 bases). The CDR3 has 16 amino acids. V lost 0 bases to trimming and J lost 9 bases, with 18 bases between them. Per germline, CDR1 MGHRA and CDR2 YSYEKL. In nucleotides, the CDR3 is TGCGCCAGCAGCCAAGATCCCCCAGGAGGGGGCGGTGAGCAGTTCTTC. Its translation is CASSQDPPGGGGEQFF.

This clonotype was counted only a few times. The chain links TRBV29-1 to TRBJ1-2, with TRBD1 matching over 9 bases. The CDR3 consists of 15 residues. J was trimmed by 2 bases and V by 5 bases; bases with no gene match: 9. Germline V gene sequence: CDR1 SQVTM, CDR2 ANQGSEA. The CDR3 DNA reads as TGCAGCGTTCCCCCGGGACAGGGTACGAACTATGGCTACACCTTC. This codes for CSVPPGQGTNYGYTF.

V and J are TRBV9 and TRBJ2-7; TRBD1 matches at 7 bases. This CDR3 contains 15 residues. J was trimmed by 3 bases and V by 0 bases; bases with no gene match: 6. Germline V gives CDR1 SGDLS, CDR2 YYNGEE. The CDR3 spells CASSVGQGPGYEQYF. CDR3 coding DNA: TGTGCCAGCAGCGTAGGACAGGGACCAGGCTACGAGCAGTACTTC.

In this sample, this clonotype turned up a few times. The V call is TRBV20-1, the J call TRBJ2-7; no clear D. Germline V gives CDR1 DFQATT, CDR2 SNEGSKA (reference sequence). This CDR3 contains 13 residues. V gave up 0 bases and J gave up 3 bases, with 9 bases separating them. The DNA for the CDR3 is TGCAGTGCTAGAGAACCCCTCCGCTACGAGCAGTACTTC. Translation: CSAREPLRYEQYF.

This clonotype came up a few times. This sequence joins TRBV29-1 and TRBJ2-7, with 11 positions matching TRBD1. V shed 6 bases, J shed 2 bases, and the junction held 3 bases outside the gene matches. The V gene's germline CDR1 is SQVTM and CDR2 ANQGSEA. The CDR3 is 13 amino acids. Here the CDR3 reads CSVRTGGPYEQYF. CDR3 nucleotide sequence: TGCAGCGTCCGGACAGGGGGCCCCTACGAGCAGTACTTC.

There are a few counts of this clonotype. The chain carries TRBV25-1 and TRBJ1-5; D is ambiguous. The CDR3 extends over 14 amino acids. CDR1 is MGHDK and CDR2 is SYGVNS in the germline V gene. Deletions cut 1 base from V and 2 bases from J, with 6 bases between. CDR3 in amino acids: CASSEFWGNQPQHF. In DNA form, the CDR3 reads TGTGCCAGCAGTGAATTTTGGGGCAATCAGCCCCAGCATTTT. The full variable domain, its missing parts supplied by reference TRBV25-1 and TRBJ1-5, is EADIYQTPRYLVIGTGKKITLECSQTMGHDKMYWYQQDPGMELHLIHYSYGVNSTEKGDLSSESTVSRIRTEHFPLTLESARPSHTSQYLCASSEFWGNQPQHFGDGTRLSIL.

This clonotype was seen only a few times. The V and J genes are TRBV4-2 and TRBJ2-1, with TRBD2 identical over 13 bases. This CDR3 has 16 residues. Germline V gene data show CDR1 as LGHNA and CDR2 as YNFKEQ. J was trimmed by 5 bases and V by 3 bases; bases with no gene match: 4. The CDR3 DNA is TGTGCCAGCAGCCACCGCGGACTAGCGGGGGACAATGAGCAGTTCTTC. Its protein product is CASSHRGLAGDNEQFF.

This clonotype was seen more than once but under ten times. This rearrangement joins TRBV5-1 to TRBJ1-6; 12 nucleotides agree with TRBD1. The CDR3 covers 15 residues. Germline trimming cut 4 bases from V and 10 bases from J; bases unmatched to any gene: 6. Germline loops: CDR1 SGHRS, CDR2 YFSETQ. CDR3 nucleotide sequence: TGCGCCAGCAGCCCCCGGGACAGGGGGCAGTCACCCCTCCACTTT. Amino acid sequence: CASSPRDRGQSPLHF.

The V gene is TRBV2, the J gene TRBJ2-7; 8 positions agree with TRBD2. The germline gives CDR1 SNHLY, CDR2 FYNNEI. Unmatched junction bases numbered 9, after V lost 4 bases and J lost 4 bases. The CDR3 contains 15 residues. CDR3 DNA: TGTGCCAGCAGTGGTACGGGACTAGTTGGATACGAGCAGTACTTC. Its protein is CASSGTGLVGYEQYF.

The rearrangement uses TRBV20-1 and TRBJ2-7; 9 positions match TRBD2. Trimming cost V 5 bases and J 5 bases; bases outside gene matches: 10. The CDR3 consists of 14 residues. Per the germline V gene, CDR1 is DFQATT and CDR2 is SNEGSKA (reference sequence). CDR3 region: CSAFYSGSVNEQYF. The CDR3 DNA reads as TGCAGTGCTTTCTATAGCGGGAGCGTCAACGAGCAGTACTTC.

This sequence joins TRBV14 and TRBJ2-7; TRBD2 agrees at 9 bases. The ends lost 4 bases at V and 6 bases at J; junction bases unmatched: 10. Germline CDR1 reads SGHDN; CDR2 reads FVKESK. The CDR3 length is 15 residues. The CDR3 DNA sequence: TGTGCCAGCAGCCGGTTAGCGGGAGTACTAGGCGAGCAGTACTTC. Translation: CASSRLAGVLGEQYF.

J is TRBJ2-1 and V is TRBV5-1; 8 bases map to TRBD2. J lost 0 bases, V lost 3 bases, and 8 bases had no gene match. This CDR3 has 17 residues. Germline V gives CDR1 SGHRS, CDR2 YFSETQ. The CDR3 protein is CASSYSGTYSSYNEQFF. For the CDR3, the DNA is TGCGCCAGCAGCTATAGCGGGACCTATAGCTCCTACAATGAGCAGTTCTTC. The full variable domain, rest sourced from reference TRBV5-1 and TRBJ2-1, is KAGVTQTPRYLIKTRGQQVTLSCSPISGHRSVSWYQQTPGQGLQFLFEYFSETQRNKGNFPGRFSGRQFSNSRSEMNVSTLELGDSALYLCASSYSGTYSSYNEQFFGPGTRLTVL.

This clonotype was observed a few times. The chain has TRBV5-1 and TRBJ1-1, with unresolved D. Trimming removed 2 bases at V and 8 bases at J, with 16 bases between. Germline assignment: CDR1 SGHRS and CDR2 YFSETQ. This CDR3 has 14 residues. Written as DNA, the CDR3 is TGCGCCAGCAGCTTTAACGGGAACAAGGAGGAAGCTTTCTTT. Encoded protein: CASSFNGNKEEAFF.

V usage is TRBV5-5 and J usage is TRBJ2-3; D possibly corresponds to TRBD1 (6 bases). The V end was cut by 2 bases, the J end by 5 bases, with 12 bases between. Germline CDR1 is SGHKS and CDR2 is YYEKEE (reference sequence). There are 14 residues in the CDR3. CDR3 region: CASSFDRSGDTQYF. CDR3 DNA sequence: TGTGCCAGCAGCTTCGACAGGTCAGGAGATACGCAGTATTTT.

This clonotype has only a few counts. The rearrangement joins TRBV5-1 to TRBJ1-6, with D unresolved. CDR3 length: 15 residues. V was cut by 3 bases and J by 8 bases, with 15 bases left in between. Germline CDR1 SGHRS, CDR2 YFSETQ. The CDR3 sequence: CASSYERSNDSPLHF. In DNA form, the CDR3 reads TGCGCCAGCAGCTACGAGAGGTCAAACGATTCACCCCTCCACTTT.

This clonotype was recorded a few times. The chain uses TRBV7-9 and TRBJ1-4; D uncertain. The CDR3 covers 15 residues. In germline, CDR1 is SEHNR, CDR2 FQNEAQ (reference sequence). V was cut by 1 base and J by 0 bases, with 6 bases left in between. The CDR3 bases are TGTGCCAGCAGCTTAGGACCTGCAACTAATGAAAAACTGTTTTTT. It specifies CASSLGPATNEKLFF.

This clonotype was observed a handful of times. The chain uses TRBV11-2 and TRBJ2-1; TRBD2 matches at 10 bases. V lost 2 bases, J lost 7 bases, and 5 bases stayed unmatched. The CDR3 totals 15 residues. Germline V lookup: CDR1 SGHAT, CDR2 FQNNGV. CDR3 coding DNA: TGTGCCAGCAGCTTAACAGCGGGAGGGCTGAATGAGCAGTTCTTC. This gives the protein CASSLTAGGLNEQFF.

The J gene is TRBJ2-1, the V gene TRBV9, with D maybe TRBD2 (5 bases). This CDR3 region has 15 residues. V was cut by 0 bases and J by 3 bases, with 10 bases left in between. Per the germline V gene, CDR1 is SGDLS and CDR2 is YYNGEE. The CDR3 spells CASSVDGVNYNEQFF. The CDR3 region has the DNA TGTGCCAGCAGCGTAGACGGGGTCAACTACAATGAGCAGTTCTTC.